This TCR beta chain was captured in a study of OX40 agonist ivuxolimab in advanced cancers. Study-level points and caveats: Circulating CD4+ and CD8+ T cells showed clonal expansion by week 6 at 0.1 to 3.0 mg/kg.

With regard to this clone: As yet, its antigen is unknown.

The CDR3 totals 16 residues. Per germline, CDR1 SGHAT and CDR2 FQNNGV. V gave up 1 base and J gave up 4 bases, with 14 bases separating them. Sequenced by immunoSEQ multiplex PCR; TCRdb stores in-frame clones only, minus some. The sample consists of about 50,000 clones, more than 75% of them appearing once. The chain employs TRBV11-2 and TRBJ2-1; TRBD2 is a possible D gene (6 bases). The sequences come from CD4+ or CD8+ T cells sorted from blood, collected in a trial of the OX40 agonist ivuxolimab. The TCR comes from an adult with an advanced solid tumor such as melanoma, head and neck, liver or kidney cancer. The CDR3 DNA sequence: TGTGCCAGCAGCTTAGCCTCGGGAGCGAGGTACAATGAGCAGTTCTTC. This encodes CASSLASGARYNEQFF. The entire variable domain, with the rest obtained from reference TRBV11-2 and TRBJ2-1, is as follows: EAGVAQSPRYKIIEKRQSVAFWCNPISGHATLYWYQQILGQGPKLLIQFQNNGVVDDSQLPKDRFSAERLKGVDSTLKIQPAKLEDSAVYLCASSLASGARYNEQFFGPGTRLTVL.